The 5 T cell receptor beta chains in this list originate from one sample, sequenced in a study of shared clonotypes between healthy human individuals. Only CD45RO-negative cells positively selected for CCR7 counted as naive CD8 cells, so terminally differentiated effector memory CD45RA+ cells were excluded. Only in-frame clones appear in the TCRdb table, and some are missing; sequencing was by immunoSEQ multiplex PCR. The table shows around 650,000 clones, with 95% to 97% occurring only once. The sequencing sample was made of naive CD8+ T cells sorted from blood. Receptors were obtained from a woman aged 25-40 years in good health.

V gene TRBV19 combines with J gene TRBJ2-7; tentatively, D is TRBD2 (5 bases). Germline lookup yields CDR1 LNHDA and CDR2 SQIVND (reference sequence). V was trimmed by 4 bases and J by 2 bases, leaving 12 bases between them. This CDR3 comprises 14 residues. The CDR3 region is CASSTPGWTYEQYF. The CDR3 DNA reads TGTGCCAGTAGTACCCCGGGGTGGACCTACGAGCAGTACTTC.

The chain joins TRBV29-1 to TRBJ1-1; D is possibly TRBD1 (5 bases). Trimming removed 3 bases at V and 0 bases at J, with 14 bases between. The CDR3 loop spans 15 amino acids. CDR1 and CDR2 from the germline V gene are SQVTM and ANQGSEA. The CDR3 protein is CSVDFPGLLNTEAFF. CDR3 bases: TGCAGCGTTGATTTTCCGGGACTCCTGAACACTGAAGCTTTCTTT. Using reference TRBV29-1 and TRBJ1-1 for the parts outside the CDR3, the full variable domain is SAVISQKPSRDICQRGTSLTIQCQVDSQVTMMFWYRQQPGQSLTLIATANQGSEATYESGFVIDKFPISRPNLTFSTLTVSNMSPEDSSIYLCSVDFPGLLNTEAFFGQGTRLTVV.

This clone occurred a few times. The chain has TRBV5-4 and TRBJ2-7; D is perhaps TRBD2 (6 bases). The CDR3 is made up of 13 amino acids. V shed 2 bases and J shed 3 bases, with 9 bases lying between them. Germline lookup yields CDR1 SGHNT and CDR2 YYREEE (reference sequence). The CDR3 region is CASSFGSGYEQYF. Written as DNA, the CDR3 is TGTGCCAGCAGCTTTGGTAGCGGCTACGAGCAGTACTTC. Based on the CDR3 plus reference TRBV5-4 and TRBJ2-7, the full variable domain is ETGVTQSPTHLIKTRGQQVTLRCSSQSGHNTVSWYQQALGQGPQFIFQYYREEENGRGNFPPRFSGLQFPNYSSELNVNALELDDSALYLCASSFGSGYEQYFGPGTRLTVT.

The chain has TRBV12-5 and TRBJ2-7; unclear D gene. This CDR3 comprises 11 residues. The germline V gene encodes CDR1 LGHNT and CDR2 FRNRAP. V was clipped by 6 bases and J by 4 bases, with 7 bases between them. CDR3 amino acids: CASGNKYEQYF. As DNA, the CDR3 is TGTGCTAGTGGCAACAAGTACGAGCAGTACTTC.

The rearrangement joins TRBV5-6 to TRBJ2-7; weak D call: TRBD2 (5 bases). The CDR3 extends over 14 amino acids. The germline V and J ends were trimmed by 0 bases and 3 bases, with 10 bases remaining between them. Germline V gene sequence: CDR1 SGHDT, CDR2 YYEEEE. In nucleotides, the CDR3 is TGTGCCAGCAGCTTGGGACTATTAGTCTACGAGCAGTACTTC. Protein product: CASSLGLLVYEQYF.